This T cell receptor beta chain was profiled in a study of blood T cell repertoires in COVID-19. Sequencing was performed with immunoSEQ multiplex PCR; in TCRdb, only in-frame clones are kept and a portion is missing. The sample lists roughly 250,000 clones, about nine tenths occurring once. V dropped 4 bases and J dropped 5; count of bases not matched to a gene: 4. The CDR3 has 13 residues. The germline gives CDR1 SGHRS, CDR2 YFSETQ. The sequence was obtained from a woman between 35 and 50 years old with acute or convalescent COVID-19. Sequences were obtained from peripheral blood. This chain links TRBV5-1 with TRBJ1-2; 8 positions agree with TRBD1. The chain's CDR3 is CASSQQGGYGYTF. CDR3 DNA: TGCGCCAGCAGCCAACAGGGGGGTTATGGCTACACCTTC.